This T cell receptor beta chain was identified in a study of memory CD4+ T cells and cytomegalovirus serostatus. The sort gate was single viable CD3+CD4+CD8-CD45RO+ cells for memory CD4+ T cells. With respect to this clone: Antigen unknown.

Notes on the study in general: A US-trained random forest predicted CMV serostatus with median AUC approximately 0.9.

Generated by immunoSEQ multiplex PCR, the TCRdb table keeps only in-frame clones and is missing some. The table records 80,000 or so clones, about 78% of them present only once. This CDR3 is built from 13 residues. Germline V gives CDR1 MNHNS, CDR2 SASEGT. Deletions cut 1 base from V and 9 bases from J, with 13 bases between. The sequence derives from an adult in good health and CMV-seropositive. Specimen: memory CD4+ T cells from blood. The V call is TRBV6-1, the J call TRBJ2-7, with D perhaps TRBD1 (6 bases). CDR3 region: CASSEGQGIVQYF. CDR3 DNA: TGTGCCAGCAGTGAAGGGCAGGGGATCGTGCAGTACTTC.